The rows below give T cell receptor beta chains drawn from one sample of a study of brain T cells in children with intractable seizures. Generated by immunoSEQ multiplex PCR, the TCRdb table keeps only in-frame clones and is missing some. The sample contains 80,000 or so clones, just over 90% of which appear only once. The sequences come from peripheral blood, collected at surgery. The origin of the receptors is a boy younger than two with tuberous sclerosis and intractable seizures. The CDR3 runs from the conserved cysteine through the conserved F or W. D genes are given only for firm matches. Clone size is given for some rows only: seen once, a few or many times, or a class if the clone is expanded.

V gene,clone size,J gene,D gene,CDR3 protein,CDR3 DNA
TRBV11-3,-,TRBJ1-4,-,CASGTGEKLFF,TGTGCCAGCGGAACTGGGGAAAAACTGTTTTTT
TRBV9,-,TRBJ1-1,-,CASSVGRMNTEAFF,TGTGCCAGCAGCGTAGGACGGATGAACACTGAAGCTTTCTTT
TRBV6-5,-,TRBJ1-5,-,CASSFGRSGNQPQHF,TGTGCCAGCAGTTTTGGTAGGAGTGGCAATCAGCCCCAGCATTTT
TRBV7-9,-,TRBJ2-3,-,CASSLVDGTDTQYF,TGTGCCAGCAGCTTAGTGGATGGCACAGATACGCAGTATTTT
TRBV30,once,TRBJ1-2,-,CAWTARPVGGYTF,TGTGCCTGGACCGCTCGCCCGGTCGGCGGCTACACCTTC
TRBV19,-,TRBJ1-2,-,CASSIKRNYGYTF,TGTGCCAGTAGTATAAAGAGAAACTATGGCTACACCTTC
TRBV27,-,TRBJ1-1,TRBD1,CASTGIGAQGAHTEAFF,TGTGCCAGCACCGGTATCGGGGCACAGGGGGCACATACTGAAGCTTTCTTT
TRBV5-6,-,TRBJ1-2,-,CASSLDRPYGYTF,TGTGCCAGCAGCCTCGACAGGCCCTATGGCTACACCTTC
TRBV19,-,TRBJ2-7,TRBD1,CASTASSGTGGYEQYF,TGTGCCAGTACCGCCTCTTCCGGGACAGGGGGCTACGAGCAGTACTTC
TRBV7-9,-,TRBJ2-6,-,CASSLGRLTGANVLTF,TGTGCCAGCAGCTTAGGGAGGTTGACTGGGGCCAACGTCCTGACTTTC
TRBV30,-,TRBJ1-1,TRBD1,CAWSRQGATEAFF,TGTGCCTGGAGCAGACAGGGGGCCACTGAAGCTTTCTTT
TRBV5-1,-,TRBJ2-3,-,CASSRSGVADTQYF,TGCGCCAGCAGCCGTTCGGGGGTAGCAGATACGCAGTATTTT
TRBV11-3,-,TRBJ2-2,TRBD2,CASSTRLAGGPKSTGELFF,TGTGCCAGCAGCACCCGCCTAGCGGGAGGGCCTAAGTCCACCGGGGAGCTGTTTTTT
TRBV5-1,-,TRBJ1-1,-,CASSLDKERGGTEAFF,TGCGCCAGCAGCTTGGATAAAGAACGCGGGGGCACTGAAGCTTTCTTT
TRBV7-9,-,TRBJ2-1,-,CASSFAELEFF,TGTGCCAGCAGCTTCGCGGAGTTGGAGTTCTTC
TRBV25-1,-,TRBJ1-2,TRBD1,CASSGQGADYGYTF,TGTGCCAGCAGTGGACAGGGAGCTGACTATGGCTACACCTTC
TRBV6-5,-,TRBJ1-1,-,CASSYLMNTEAFF,TGTGCCAGCAGTTACCTCATGAACACTGAAGCTTTCTTT
TRBV7-3,-,TRBJ2-3,-,CASSLSGTDTQYF,TGTGCCAGCAGCTTAAGCGGGACAGATACGCAGTATTTT
TRBV9,-,TRBJ2-1,TRBD2,CASSVELAVNEQFF,TGTGCCAGCAGCGTAGAACTAGCGGTAAATGAGCAGTTCTTC
TRBV7-2,-,TRBJ2-7,-,CASSVMGYLGGEQYF,TGTGCCAGCAGCGTAATGGGGTATCTAGGCGGCGAGCAGTACTTC
TRBV11-2,-,TRBJ1-2,TRBD1,CASSDPETGDRSYGYTF,TGTGCCAGCAGCGACCCGGAGACAGGGGACAGGAGCTATGGCTACACCTTC
TRBV27,-,TRBJ1-1,-,CASSSMKSVESPEAFF,TGTGCCAGCAGTTCTATGAAATCGGTTGAATCCCCTGAAGCTTTCTTT
TRBV30,-,TRBJ2-2,TRBD2,CAWSVLASGGRGGELFF,TGTGCCTGGAGTGTGTTGGCTAGCGGGGGACGGGGCGGGGAGCTGTTTTTT
TRBV27,-,TRBJ2-3,-,CASSWGDTDTQYF,TGTGCCAGCAGTTGGGGGGACACAGATACGCAGTATTTT
TRBV4-1,-,TRBJ1-5,-,CASSQAEGGGNQPQHF,TGCGCCAGCAGCCAAGCGGAGGGGGGAGGCAATCAGCCCCAGCATTTT
TRBV5-4,-,TRBJ2-7,-,CASGTEPSGYEQYF,TGTGCCAGCGGGACGGAGCCTTCTGGCTACGAGCAGTACTTC